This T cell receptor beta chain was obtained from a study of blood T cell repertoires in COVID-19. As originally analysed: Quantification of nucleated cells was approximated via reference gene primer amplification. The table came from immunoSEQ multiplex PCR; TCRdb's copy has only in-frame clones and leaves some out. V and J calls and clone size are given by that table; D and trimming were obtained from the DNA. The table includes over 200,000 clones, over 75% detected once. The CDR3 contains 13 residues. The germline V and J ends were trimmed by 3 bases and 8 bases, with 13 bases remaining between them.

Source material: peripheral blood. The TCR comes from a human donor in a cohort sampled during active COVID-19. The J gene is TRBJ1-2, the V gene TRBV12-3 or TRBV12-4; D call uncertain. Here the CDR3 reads CASSFRNSAGYTF. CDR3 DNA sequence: TGTGCCAGCAGTTTCCGAAATAGCGCAGGCTACACCTTC.